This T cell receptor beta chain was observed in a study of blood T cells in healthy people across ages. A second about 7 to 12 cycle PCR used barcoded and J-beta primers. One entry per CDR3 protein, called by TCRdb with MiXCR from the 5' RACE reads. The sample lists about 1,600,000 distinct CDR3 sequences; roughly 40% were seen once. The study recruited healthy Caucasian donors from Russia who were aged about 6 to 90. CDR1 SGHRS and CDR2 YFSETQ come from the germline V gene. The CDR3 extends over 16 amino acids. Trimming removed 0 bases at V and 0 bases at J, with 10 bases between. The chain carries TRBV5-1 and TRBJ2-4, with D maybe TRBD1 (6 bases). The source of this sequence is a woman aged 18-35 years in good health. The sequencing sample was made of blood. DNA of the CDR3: TGCGCCAGCAGCTTGGAGACCAGGGGAGCCAAAAACATTCAGTACTTC. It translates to CASSLETRGAKNIQYF.